Listed below are T cell receptor beta chains from one sample, sequenced in a study of CD8 T cells in Susac syndrome. TCRdb redid the calling of the immunoSEQ multiplex PCR reads with MiXCR, one entry per CDR3 protein. This sample has some 180,000 distinct CDR3 sequences; about 94% occur once, and the top ten carry more than 0.08%. Material for sequencing was CD4+ T cells from PBMCs. These receptors all stem from a human donor with Susac syndrome. Both conserved end residues are part of each CDR3.

TRBV7-9	TRBJ1-5	CASSPGRGLGNQPQHF
TRBV5-1	TRBJ2-7	CASSLADLAGLNEQYF
TRBV24-1	TRBJ2-1	CATSAPRGDSYNEQFF
TRBV30	TRBJ2-3	CAWSRPGLAPSTDTQYF
TRBV19	TRBJ1-4	CASNRQVGEKLFF
TRBV5-6	TRBJ1-1	CASSLPMNTEAFF
TRBV19	TRBJ2-7	CASSTREGLTYEQYF
TRBV15	TRBJ2-5	CATSRGRQETQYF
TRBV28	TRBJ1-1	CASSPGGHLNTEAFF
TRBV20-1	TRBJ2-2	CSAYSSGRAAGELFF
TRBV2	TRBJ2-2	CASKSRGGDTGELFF
TRBV6-2/TRBV6-3	TRBJ2-3	CASSYGRSTQYF
TRBV2	TRBJ2-1	CASSGERSGSPFF
TRBV4-1	TRBJ1-1	CASSQAVIRDRESAFF
TRBV20-1	TRBJ2-5	CSARDGYQETQYF
TRBV2	TRBJ1-5	CASSGLGTRGF
TRBV28	TRBJ1-1	CASSFGGVNTEAFF
TRBV30	TRBJ2-1	CAWSVLGLGETEQFF
TRBV20-1	TRBJ2-1	CSADGNYDNEQFF
TRBV20-1	TRBJ1-1	CSARYDGRNTEAFF
TRBV6-5	TRBJ1-2	CASSTDRRGGYTF
TRBV11-2	TRBJ2-7	CASSLDRGDEQYF
TRBV20-1	TRBJ2-1	CSATSRENEQFF
TRBV16	TRBJ1-5	CASSRTGINQPQHF
TRBV6-5	TRBJ2-1	CASSRDRRNYNEQFF
TRBV12-3/TRBV12-4	TRBJ1-2	CASSLQGSYGYTF
TRBV7-2	TRBJ2-5	CASSLGPMPGGETQYF
TRBV14	TRBJ1-1	CASSQVGGRNTEAFF
TRBV5-1	TRBJ2-1	CASSLPTGEQFF
TRBV20-1	TRBJ2-3	CSARVGGGRDTQYF
TRBV18	TRBJ2-7	CASSPGTGEDEQYF